This entry concerns a single T cell receptor (beta chain). Its antigen remains unidentified. Sequencing was at survey level. TCRdb's copy holds only in-frame clones and misses some; the assay was immunoSEQ multiplex PCR. The sample consists of roughly 95,000 clones, less than 80% of them appearing once. The data stem from a study of fetal regulatory T cell absence and autoimmunity. Study results and limitations: Some top pancreas TCR clones were over 80-fold enriched versus cord blood. The oligoclonal enrichment was interpreted as supporting antigen-driven pancreatic autoimmunity before birth in IPEX syndrome. TRB gene family usage was broadly similar in cord blood and pancreas.

CDR1 LGHNT and CDR2 FRNRAP come from the germline V gene. Trimming at V came to 6 bases and at J to 4 bases, leaving 6 bases not matched to a gene. The CDR3 has 14 residues. Specimen: pancreas tissue. The TCR comes from a male donor with IPEX syndrome. This chain connects TRBV12-5 to TRBJ1-1; 9 bases line up with TRBD1. The CDR3 sequence: CASGMSTGGTEAFF. CDR3 nucleotide sequence: TGTGCTAGTGGGATGTCGACAGGGGGCACTGAAGCTTTCTTT.